A single T cell receptor beta chain is shown here with its context. The data are from a study of blood T cell repertoires in COVID-19. Overall study context: Nucleic acid was either cDNA or gDNA, and it came from T cells, B-cell-depleted T cells, or PBMCs.

In the authors' workflow: Amplification of reference gene primers was used by the study to estimate nucleated cell counts. Assay: immunoSEQ multiplex PCR; the TCRdb copy retains only in-frame clones and omits some. Clone size and the V and J calls come from that table; the DNA yielded D and trimming. The data show over 200,000 clones, about nine tenths seen once. Participant-reported clinical history was the basis for cohort assignment. The CDR3 covers 19 residues. J gave up 0 bases and V 6 bases, and 12 bases lay outside the gene matches. Germline CDR1 and CDR2: MDHEN and SYDVKM. The chain joins TRBV28 to TRBJ2-3, with 13 nucleotides matching TRBD2. Material: PBMCs or T cells enriched from blood (not recorded which). The source is a man younger than 30 who had recovered from COVID-19. CDR3 coding DNA: TGTGCCAGCAGCCTTTTGGGGGGGACTAGCGGGACCAGCACAGATACGCAGTATTTT. Amino acid sequence: CASSLLGGTSGTSTDTQYF.